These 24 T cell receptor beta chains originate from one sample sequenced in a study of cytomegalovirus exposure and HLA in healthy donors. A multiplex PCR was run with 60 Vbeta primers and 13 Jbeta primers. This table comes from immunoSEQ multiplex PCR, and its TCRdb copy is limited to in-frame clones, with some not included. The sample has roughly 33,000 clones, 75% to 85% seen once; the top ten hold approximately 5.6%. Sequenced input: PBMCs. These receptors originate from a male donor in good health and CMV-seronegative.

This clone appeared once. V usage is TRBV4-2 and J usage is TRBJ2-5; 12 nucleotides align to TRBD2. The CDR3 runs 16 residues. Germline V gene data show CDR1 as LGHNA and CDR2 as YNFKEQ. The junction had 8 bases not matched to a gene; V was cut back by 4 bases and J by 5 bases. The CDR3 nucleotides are TGTGCCAGCAGCCCTAGCGGGGGGGCCGCTTCTGAGACCCAGTACTTC. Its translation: CASSPSGGAASETQYF.

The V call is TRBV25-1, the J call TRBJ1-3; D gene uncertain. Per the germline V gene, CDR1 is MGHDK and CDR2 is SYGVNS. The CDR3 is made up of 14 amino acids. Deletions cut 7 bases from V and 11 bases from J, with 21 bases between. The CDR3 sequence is CASTSLSDERAIYF. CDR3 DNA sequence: TGTGCCAGCACTTCGCTCTCCGATGAACGGGCCATATATTTT.

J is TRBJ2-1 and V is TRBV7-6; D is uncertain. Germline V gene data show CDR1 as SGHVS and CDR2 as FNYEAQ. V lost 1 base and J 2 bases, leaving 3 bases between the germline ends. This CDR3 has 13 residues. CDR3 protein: CASSLGPYNEQFF. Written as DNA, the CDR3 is TGTGCCAGCAGCTTAGGGCCCTACAATGAGCAGTTCTTC. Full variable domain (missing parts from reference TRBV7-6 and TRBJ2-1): GAGVSQSPRYKVTKRGQDVALRCDPISGHVSLYWYRQALGQGPEFLTYFNYEAQQDKSGLPNDRFSAERPEGSISTLTIQRTEQRDSAMYRCASSLGPYNEQFFGPGTRLTVL.

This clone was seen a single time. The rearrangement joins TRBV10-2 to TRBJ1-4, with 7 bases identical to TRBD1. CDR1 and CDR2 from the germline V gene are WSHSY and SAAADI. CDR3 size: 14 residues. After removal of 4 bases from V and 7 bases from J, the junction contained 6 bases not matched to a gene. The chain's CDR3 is CASSGGGRREKLFF. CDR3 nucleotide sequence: TGCGCCAGCAGTGGAGGGGGCCGGCGTGAAAAACTGTTTTTT.

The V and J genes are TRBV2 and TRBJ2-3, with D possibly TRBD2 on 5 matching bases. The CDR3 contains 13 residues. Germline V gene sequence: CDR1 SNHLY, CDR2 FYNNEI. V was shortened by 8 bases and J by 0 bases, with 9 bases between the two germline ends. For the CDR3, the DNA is TGTGCCAGCTACGGGGTCAGCACAGATACGCAGTATTTT. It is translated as CASYGVSTDTQYF.

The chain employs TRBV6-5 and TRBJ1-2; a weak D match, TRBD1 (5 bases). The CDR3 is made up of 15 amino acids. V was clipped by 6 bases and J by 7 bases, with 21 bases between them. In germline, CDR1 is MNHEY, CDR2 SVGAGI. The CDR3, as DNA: TGTGCCAGCAGCATGGGGACTACAGCCGCCAGTGGCTACACCTTC. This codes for CASSMGTTAASGYTF.

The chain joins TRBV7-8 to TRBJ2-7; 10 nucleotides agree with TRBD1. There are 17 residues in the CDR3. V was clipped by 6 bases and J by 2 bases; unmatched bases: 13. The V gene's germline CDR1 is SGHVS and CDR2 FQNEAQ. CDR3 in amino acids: CASSHDSRTGGTYEQYF. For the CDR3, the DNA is TGTGCCAGCAGTCACGACTCCAGGACAGGGGGTACCTACGAGCAGTACTTC.

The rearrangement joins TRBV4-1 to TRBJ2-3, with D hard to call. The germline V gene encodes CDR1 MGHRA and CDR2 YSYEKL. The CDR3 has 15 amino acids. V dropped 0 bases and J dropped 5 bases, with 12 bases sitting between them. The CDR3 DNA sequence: TGCGCCAGCAGCCAAGAAGGCGGCCGCGGAGATACGCAGTATTTT. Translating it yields CASSQEGGRGDTQYF.

The CDR3 sequence: CASSYGGSIPYNEQFF. Here the CDR3 DNA reads TGTGCCAGCAGTTACGGCGGGAGCATCCCCTACAATGAGCAGTTCTTC. The chain couples TRBV6-5 to TRBJ2-1, with 7 bases lining up with TRBD2. CDR1 and CDR2 from the germline V gene are MNHEY and SVGAGI. The CDR3 extends over 16 amino acids. V lost 2 bases to trimming and J lost 2 bases; unmatched junction nucleotides: 6.

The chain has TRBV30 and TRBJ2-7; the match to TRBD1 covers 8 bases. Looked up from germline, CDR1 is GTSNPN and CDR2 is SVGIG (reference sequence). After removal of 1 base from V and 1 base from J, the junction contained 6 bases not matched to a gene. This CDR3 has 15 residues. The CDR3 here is CAWSEVDRVSYEQYF. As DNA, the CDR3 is TGTGCCTGGAGTGAAGTGGACAGGGTATCCTACGAGCAGTACTTC.

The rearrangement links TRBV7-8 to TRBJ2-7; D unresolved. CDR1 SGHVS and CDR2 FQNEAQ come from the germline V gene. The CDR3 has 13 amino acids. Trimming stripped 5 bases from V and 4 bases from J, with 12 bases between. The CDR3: CASSIGTGYEQYF. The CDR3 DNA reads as TGTGCCAGCAGCATAGGAACTGGTTACGAGCAGTACTTC.

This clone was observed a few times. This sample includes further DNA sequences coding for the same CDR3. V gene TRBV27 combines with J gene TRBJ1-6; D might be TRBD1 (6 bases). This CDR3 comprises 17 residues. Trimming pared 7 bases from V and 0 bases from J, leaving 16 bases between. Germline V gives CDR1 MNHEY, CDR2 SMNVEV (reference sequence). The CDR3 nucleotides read TGTGCCAGCAAACCTGGGACGGACAGCTCCTATAATTCACCCCTCCACTTT. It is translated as CASKPGTDSSYNSPLHF.

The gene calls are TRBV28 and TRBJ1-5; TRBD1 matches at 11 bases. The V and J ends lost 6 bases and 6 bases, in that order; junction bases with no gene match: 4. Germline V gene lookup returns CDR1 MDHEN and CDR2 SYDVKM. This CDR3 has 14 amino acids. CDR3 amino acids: CASSGQGAIQPQHF. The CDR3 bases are TGTGCCAGCAGCGGACAGGGGGCTATTCAGCCCCAGCATTTT.

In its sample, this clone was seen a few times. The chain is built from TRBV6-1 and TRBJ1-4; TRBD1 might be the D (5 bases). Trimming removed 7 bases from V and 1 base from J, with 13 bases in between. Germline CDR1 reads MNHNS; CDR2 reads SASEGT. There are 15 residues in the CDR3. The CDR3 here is CASTPLGGTNEKLFF. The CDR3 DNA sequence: TGTGCCAGCACCCCTTTGGGGGGAACTAATGAAAAACTGTTTTTT.

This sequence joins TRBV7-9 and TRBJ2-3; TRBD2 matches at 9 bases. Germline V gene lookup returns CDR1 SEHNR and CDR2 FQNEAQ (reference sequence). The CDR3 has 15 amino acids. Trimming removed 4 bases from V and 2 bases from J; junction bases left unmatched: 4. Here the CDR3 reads CASSSSGGTTDTQYF. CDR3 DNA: TGTGCCAGCAGCTCAAGCGGGGGGACCACAGATACGCAGTATTTT.

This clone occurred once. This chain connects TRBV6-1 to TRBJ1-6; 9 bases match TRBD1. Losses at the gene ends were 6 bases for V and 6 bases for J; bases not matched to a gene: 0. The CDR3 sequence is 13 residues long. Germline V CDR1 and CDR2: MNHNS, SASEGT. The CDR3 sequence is CASRTGGNSPLHF. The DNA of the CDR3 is TGTGCCAGCAGGACAGGGGGTAATTCACCCCTCCACTTT.

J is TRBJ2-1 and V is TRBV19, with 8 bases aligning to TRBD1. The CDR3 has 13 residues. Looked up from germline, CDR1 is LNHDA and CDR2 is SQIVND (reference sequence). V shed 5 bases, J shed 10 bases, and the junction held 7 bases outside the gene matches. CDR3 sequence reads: CASSVGQGGEQFF. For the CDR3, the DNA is TGTGCCAGTAGTGTCGGACAGGGCGGCGAGCAGTTCTTC.

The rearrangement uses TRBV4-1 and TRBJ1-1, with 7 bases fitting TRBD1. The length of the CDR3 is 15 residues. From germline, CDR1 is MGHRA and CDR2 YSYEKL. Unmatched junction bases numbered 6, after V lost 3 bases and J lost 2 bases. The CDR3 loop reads CASSHRGQPNTEAFF. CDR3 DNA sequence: TGCGCCAGCAGCCATAGGGGACAGCCAAACACTGAAGCTTTCTTT.

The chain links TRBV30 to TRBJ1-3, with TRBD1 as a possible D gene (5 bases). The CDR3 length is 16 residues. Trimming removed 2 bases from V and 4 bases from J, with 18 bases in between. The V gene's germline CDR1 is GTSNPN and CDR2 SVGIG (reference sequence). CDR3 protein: CAWSRSSGGDGNTIYF. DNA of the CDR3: TGTGCCTGGAGTCGCTCTTCGGGAGGGGACGGAAACACCATATATTTT.

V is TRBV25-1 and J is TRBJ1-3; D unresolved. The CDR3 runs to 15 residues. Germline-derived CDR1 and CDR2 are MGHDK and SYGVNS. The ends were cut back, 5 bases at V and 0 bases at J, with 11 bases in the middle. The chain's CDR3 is CASSSGAFSGNTIYF. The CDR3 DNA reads TGTGCCAGCAGTTCAGGTGCATTCTCTGGAAACACCATATATTTT.

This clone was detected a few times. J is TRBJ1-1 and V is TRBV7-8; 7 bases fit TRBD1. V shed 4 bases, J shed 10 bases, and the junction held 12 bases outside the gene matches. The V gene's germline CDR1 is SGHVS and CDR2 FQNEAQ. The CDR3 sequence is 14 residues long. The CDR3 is CASSSPRGPRGAFF. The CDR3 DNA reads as TGTGCCAGCAGCTCCCCGAGGGGGCCAAGGGGAGCTTTCTTT.

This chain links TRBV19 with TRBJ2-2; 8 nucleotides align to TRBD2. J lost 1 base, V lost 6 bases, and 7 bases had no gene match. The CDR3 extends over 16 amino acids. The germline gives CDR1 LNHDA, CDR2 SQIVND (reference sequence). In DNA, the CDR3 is TGTGCCAGTAGCACCCCCCTAGCGGGGAACACCGGGGAGCTGTTTTTT. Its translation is CASSTPLAGNTGELFF.

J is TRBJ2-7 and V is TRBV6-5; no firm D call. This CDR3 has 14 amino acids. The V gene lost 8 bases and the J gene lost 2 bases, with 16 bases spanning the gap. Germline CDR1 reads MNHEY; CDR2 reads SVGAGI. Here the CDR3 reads CASAPVARTYEQYF. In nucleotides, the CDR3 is TGTGCCAGCGCCCCTGTAGCACGAACCTACGAGCAGTACTTC.

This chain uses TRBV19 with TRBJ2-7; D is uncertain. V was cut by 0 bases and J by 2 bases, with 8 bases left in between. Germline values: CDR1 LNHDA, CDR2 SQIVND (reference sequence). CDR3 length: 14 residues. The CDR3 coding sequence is TGTGCCAGTAGTATAGAGGCAGGCCCCTACGAGCAGTACTTC. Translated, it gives CASSIEAGPYEQYF.